These 26 T cell receptor beta chains were all obtained from the same sample, sequenced in a study of blood T cell repertoires in COVID-19. The protocol was immunoSEQ multiplex PCR, while the TCRdb copy is restricted to in-frame clones and leaves out a portion. This repertoire shows 200,000 to 250,000 clones, 85% to 90% found once; its top ten account for 4.5% to 7.5%. Specimen: peripheral blood. These receptors all stem from a man older than 75 with acute or convalescent COVID-19.

This clone has a handful of counts. The J gene is TRBJ2-4, the V gene TRBV11-3; unclear D gene. This CDR3 spans 14 amino acids. Between the trimmed V and J ends, which lost 1 base and 1 base, there was a span of 5 bases. Per the germline V gene, CDR1 is SGHNT and CDR2 is YENEEA. The CDR3 sequence: CASSLVEAKNIQYF. The CDR3 coding sequence is TGTGCCAGCAGCTTAGTTGAGGCCAAAAACATTCAGTACTTC.

This chain uses TRBV11-2 with TRBJ2-1, with D uncertain. Trimming took off 4 bases at V and 0 bases at J, with 7 bases between the two ends. CDR1 SGHAT and CDR2 FQNNGV come from the germline V gene. This CDR3 comprises 14 residues. The CDR3 here is CASSSPSSYNEQFF. The CDR3, as DNA: TGTGCCAGCAGCTCCCCCAGCTCCTACAATGAGCAGTTCTTC.

V usage is TRBV7-2 and J usage is TRBJ2-5; D possibly corresponds to TRBD2 (6 bases). The CDR3 contains 15 residues. Trimming cost V 4 bases and J 5 bases, with 17 bases left between them. Germline V gene sequence: CDR1 SGHTA, CDR2 FQGNSA. The CDR3 spells CASSSRPTSGETQYF. The CDR3 bases are TGTGCCAGCAGCTCCCGTCCGACTAGTGGGGAGACCCAGTACTTC.

V is TRBV20-1 and J is TRBJ1-1; TRBD1 is a possible D gene (5 bases). Trimming took 3 bases from V and 1 from J, leaving 15 bases between them. Germline V gives CDR1 DFQATT, CDR2 SNEGSKA (reference sequence). This CDR3 has 15 amino acids. The CDR3 protein is CSASKGAGTNTEAFF. CDR3 bases: TGCAGTGCTAGTAAAGGGGCGGGAACGAACACTGAAGCTTTCTTT.

The chain carries TRBV4-3 and TRBJ2-1; the match to TRBD2 covers 14 bases. V dropped 0 bases and J dropped 8; count of bases not matched to a gene: 6. CDR3 length: 17 amino acids. The V gene's germline CDR1 is LGHNA and CDR2 YSLEER. DNA for the CDR3: TGCGCCAGCAGCCAAGATTTCGGGACTAGCGGGAGTTATGAGCAGTTCTTC. This translates into CASSQDFGTSGSYEQFF.

The chain couples TRBV14 to TRBJ2-1; 12 bases line up with TRBD2. V dropped 4 bases and J dropped 8; count of bases not matched to a gene: 21. The CDR3 is made up of 20 amino acids. CDR1 SGHDN and CDR2 FVKESK come from the germline V gene. This chain's CDR3 is CASSRDKRLAGASFFDEQFF. The CDR3 bases are TGTGCCAGCAGCCGCGATAAGAGACTAGCGGGAGCGTCGTTTTTCGATGAGCAGTTCTTC.

J is TRBJ2-3 and V is TRBV10-3; D is perhaps TRBD2 (5 bases). CDR1 ENHRY and CDR2 SYGVKD come from the germline V gene. Between the trimmed V and J ends, which lost 5 bases and 2 bases, there was a span of 17 bases. The length of the CDR3 is 16 residues. DNA for the CDR3: TGTGCCATCAGTTCCCAGGACTTTTCCTCCACAGATACGCAGTATTTT. Its translation: CAISSQDFSSTDTQYF.

This sequence joins TRBV28 and TRBJ1-2, with D uncertain. This CDR3 is built from 16 residues. The germline V and J ends were trimmed by 6 bases and 8 bases, with 25 bases remaining between them. Germline V gives CDR1 MDHEN, CDR2 SYDVKM. The CDR3 is CASSSWDTLSAGGYTF. CDR3 bases: TGTGCCAGCAGCTCCTGGGATACCCTATCCGCGGGGGGCTACACCTTC.

The V and J genes are TRBV19 and TRBJ1-2; no clear D gene. CDR1 and CDR2 (germline): LNHDA, SQIVND (reference sequence). Trimming removed 3 bases from V and 8 bases from J, with 16 bases in between. This CDR3 comprises 14 residues. In DNA, the CDR3 is TGTGCCAGTAGTATCAGAGAGGGTCGCTACGGCTACACCTTC. This translates into CASSIREGRYGYTF.

J is TRBJ1-6 and V is TRBV9, with 9 bases that match TRBD1. The CDR3 extends over 15 amino acids. V was clipped by 3 bases and J by 5 bases; unmatched bases: 3. Germline V gene sequence: CDR1 SGDLS, CDR2 YYNGEE. CDR3 nucleotides: TGTGCCAGCAGCGCCGGACAGGGGAATAATTCACCCCTCCACTTT. Translating gives CASSAGQGNNSPLHF.

The CDR3 region has the DNA TGTGCCAGCAGTCCAAGCTCCGGGCTAGCGGCTAGCACAGATACGCAGTATTTT. Its protein is CASSPSSGLAASTDTQYF. This chain joins TRBV27 and TRBJ2-3; 7 bases fit TRBD2. Germline CDR1 MNHEY, CDR2 SMNVEV (reference sequence). With V trimmed by 5 bases and J by 0 bases, 14 bases remained unmatched. This CDR3 spans 18 amino acids.

This clone was observed once. This chain joins TRBV12-5 and TRBJ2-1; no reliable D call. Trimming stripped 2 bases from V and 12 bases from J, with 11 bases between. Germline CDR1 LGHNT, CDR2 FRNRAP. The CDR3 sequence is 12 residues long. The CDR3 sequence is CASGLSPERQFF. The CDR3 DNA is TGTGCTAGTGGTTTGTCGCCGGAGAGGCAGTTCTTC.

The chain carries TRBV27 and TRBJ1-5; D is undetermined. V was shortened by 7 bases and J by 2 bases, with 15 bases between the two germline ends. Germline loops: CDR1 MNHEY, CDR2 SMNVEV (reference sequence). There are 15 residues in the CDR3. CDR3 bases: TGTGCCAGCACTTCTGCGCCTCTAGGCAATCAGCCCCAGCATTTT. Translating it yields CASTSAPLGNQPQHF.

This chain joins TRBV24-1 and TRBJ2-2; no reliable D call. The V end lost 0 bases, the J end lost 7 bases, and 2 bases lay between the germline ends. This CDR3 is 12 amino acids long. Germline V CDR1 and CDR2: KGHDR, SFDVKD. Here the CDR3 reads CATSDLYGELFF. The CDR3 nucleotides are TGTGCCACCAGTGATTTGTACGGGGAGCTGTTTTTT.

The chain has TRBV5-5 and TRBJ1-4, with 7 bases identical to TRBD1. The length of the CDR3 is 15 residues. With 4 bases clipped from V and 10 bases from J, the junction kept 13 bases outside the gene matches. Germline CDR1 reads SGHKS; CDR2 reads YYEKEE (reference sequence). CDR3 in DNA: TGTGCCAGCAGCGGACAGGCGGACGCCCTCGGAAAACTGTTTTTT. Translating it yields CASSGQADALGKLFF.

V and J are TRBV27 and TRBJ1-2; D possibly corresponds to TRBD1 (5 bases). CDR1 is MNHEY, CDR2 SMNVEV, per germline (reference sequence). The CDR3 length is 18 residues. With 3 bases removed from V and 3 bases from J, the gap between germline ends came to 23 bases. The CDR3 bases are TGTGCCAGCAGTTTGTATTCCGGGGGTATAGAGGGAGACTATGGCTACACCTTC. This codes for CASSLYSGGIEGDYGYTF.

V usage is TRBV4-1 and J usage is TRBJ2-3; 8 nucleotides line up with TRBD2. The CDR3 totals 17 residues. With V trimmed by 1 base and J by 2 bases, 8 bases remained unmatched. Germline V gene data show CDR1 as MGHRA and CDR2 as YSYEKL. CDR3 DNA sequence: TGCGCCAGCAGCCAAGGGCGGACTAGCCCAACCACAGATACGCAGTATTTT. Translation: CASSQGRTSPTTDTQYF.

The rearrangement uses TRBV28 and TRBJ1-2; D is possibly TRBD1 (5 bases). The length of the CDR3 is 14 residues. V lost 5 bases, J lost 4 bases, and 14 bases lay in between. The germline CDR1 and CDR2 sequences are MDHEN and SYDVKM. CDR3 DNA: TGTGCCAGCAGTAGTCCCGGGGACTTCTATGGCTACACCTTC. As protein: CASSSPGDFYGYTF.

V and J are TRBV10-3 and TRBJ2-7, with D possibly matching TRBD1 (5 bases). V lost 2 bases and J lost 2, with 16 bases in between. This CDR3 contains 16 residues. The germline gives CDR1 ENHRY, CDR2 SYGVKD. CDR3 in amino acids: CAISEAGYSTPYEQYV. CDR3 DNA sequence: TGTGCCATCAGTGAGGCAGGGTATTCCACGCCCTACGAGCAGTACGTC.

In this sample, this clone turned up once. This chain links TRBV5-1 with TRBJ2-7, with D perhaps TRBD1 (6 bases). The V gene lost 3 bases and the J gene lost 0 bases, with 13 bases spanning the gap. This CDR3 spans 15 amino acids. Germline lookup yields CDR1 SGHRS and CDR2 YFSETQ. Written as DNA, the CDR3 is TGCGCCAGCAGCTCCGGGACAACTTCCTCCTACGAGCAGTACTTC. This translates into CASSSGTTSSYEQYF.

The J gene is TRBJ1-4, the V gene TRBV3-1 (or the pseudogene TRBV3-2), with 9 bases that match TRBD1. CDR1 LGHDT and CDR2 YNNKEL come from the germline V gene (reference sequence). After removal of 2 bases from V and 0 bases from J, the junction contained 7 bases not matched to a gene. The CDR3 spans 18 residues. The DNA of the CDR3 is TGTGCCAGCAGCCAAAGGACAGGGGCCTTCGCAACTAATGAAAAACTGTTTTTT. Translating it yields CASSQRTGAFATNEKLFF.

The chain uses TRBV3-1 (or the pseudogene TRBV3-2) and TRBJ2-7, with TRBD2 as a possible D gene (5 bases). This CDR3 is built from 14 residues. CDR1 and CDR2 (germline): LGHDT, YNNKEL (reference sequence). V shed 4 bases and J shed 4 bases, with 14 bases lying between them. CDR3 sequence (DNA): TGTGCCAGCAGCCTTACGGGTAGAGGGTACGAGCAGTACTTC. This sequence encodes CASSLTGRGYEQYF.

The chain employs TRBV28 and TRBJ2-7, with 8 bases fitting TRBD2. The CDR3 loop spans 14 amino acids. The V and J ends lost 7 bases and 2 bases, in that order; junction bases with no gene match: 7. Germline assignment: CDR1 MDHEN and CDR2 SYDVKM. CDR3 residues: CASNSAGGPYEQYV. The CDR3 DNA follows: TGTGCCAGCAACTCTGCGGGAGGACCCTACGAGCAGTACGTC.

This clone occurred once. The rearrangement joins TRBV28 to TRBJ2-7; a weak D match, TRBD1 (5 bases). There are 13 residues in the CDR3. Germline loops: CDR1 MDHEN, CDR2 SYDVKM. V was cut by 3 bases and J by 2 bases, with 8 bases left in between. The CDR3 nucleotides read TGTGCCAGCAGTTTCGGCAGGGCCTACGAGCAGTACTTC. Its protein is CASSFGRAYEQYF.

V gene TRBV24-1 combines with J gene TRBJ1-5; 8 nucleotides align to TRBD1. The CDR3 extends over 15 amino acids. V gave up 12 bases and J gave up 0 bases; unmatched junction bases: 9. Germline-derived CDR1 and CDR2 are KGHDR and SFDVKD. The DNA of the CDR3 is TGTGCCGCCCAGGGGGCCGCCTATAGCAATCAGCCCCAGCATTTT. This sequence encodes CAAQGAAYSNQPQHF.

This chain joins TRBV30 and TRBJ1-5; D is undetermined. Trimming left V 4 bases short and J 0 bases short, with 13 bases between. The CDR3 runs 15 residues. Germline V gene sequence: CDR1 GTSNPN, CDR2 SVGIG (reference sequence). The CDR3 here is CAWKGREYSNQPQHF. Here the CDR3 DNA reads TGTGCCTGGAAAGGGAGGGAATATAGCAATCAGCCCCAGCATTTT.